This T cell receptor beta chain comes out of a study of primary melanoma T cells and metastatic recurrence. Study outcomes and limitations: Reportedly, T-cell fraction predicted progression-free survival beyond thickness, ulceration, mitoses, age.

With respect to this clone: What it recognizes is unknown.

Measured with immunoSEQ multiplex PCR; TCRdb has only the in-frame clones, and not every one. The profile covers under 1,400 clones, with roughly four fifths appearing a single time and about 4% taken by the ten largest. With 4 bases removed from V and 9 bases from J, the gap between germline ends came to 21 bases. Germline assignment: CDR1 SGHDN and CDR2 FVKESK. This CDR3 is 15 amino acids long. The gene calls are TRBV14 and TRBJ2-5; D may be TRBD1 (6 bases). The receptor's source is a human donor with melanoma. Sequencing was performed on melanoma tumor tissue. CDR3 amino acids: CASSRIQGRSAAQYF. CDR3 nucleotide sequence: TGTGCCAGCAGCCGTATACAGGGACGGAGTGCGGCCCAGTACTTC.